The clone carrying this TCR beta chain appeared a few times. The data were taken from a study of identical twins. Deletions cut 5 bases from V and 5 bases from J, with 17 bases between. The V gene's germline CDR1 is SGHRS and CDR2 YFSETQ. This CDR3 has 14 amino acids. A universal primer site was created by template switching, with the cDNA bearing unique molecular identifiers. TCRdb analysed the 5' RACE reads with MiXCR anew, one entry per CDR3 protein. This table holds a few hundred thousand distinct CDR3 sequences, 9.5% to 10% found once. These records were also assigned to another study, of yellow fever vaccine responses in identical twins. That report adds: Reports say the vaccine T cell response in twins looked partly convergent and partly personalized.

The source is a woman aged 18-30 years in good health. What was sequenced was PBMCs. The chain recombines TRBV5-1 with TRBJ2-7; D gene uncertain. CDR3 amino acids: CASSRVSTPDEQYF. The DNA for the CDR3 is TGCGCCAGCAGTCGGGTCTCCACCCCAGACGAGCAGTACTTC. The entire variable domain, with the rest obtained from reference TRBV5-1 and TRBJ2-7, is as follows: KAGVTQTPRYLIKTRGQQVTLSCSPISGHRSVSWYQQTPGQGLQFLFEYFSETQRNKGNFPGRFSGRQFSNSRSEMNVSTLELGDSALYLCASSRVSTPDEQYFGPGTRLTVT.